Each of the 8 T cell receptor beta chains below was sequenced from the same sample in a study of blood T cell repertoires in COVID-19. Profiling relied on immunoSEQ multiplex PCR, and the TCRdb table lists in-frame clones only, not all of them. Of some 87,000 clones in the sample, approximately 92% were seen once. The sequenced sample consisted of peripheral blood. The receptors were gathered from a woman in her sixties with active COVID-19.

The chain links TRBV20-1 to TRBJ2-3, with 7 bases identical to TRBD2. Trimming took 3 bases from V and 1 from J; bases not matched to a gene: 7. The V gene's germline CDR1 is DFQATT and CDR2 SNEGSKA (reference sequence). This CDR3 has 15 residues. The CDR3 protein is CSASKPSGGTDTQYF. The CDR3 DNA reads TGCAGTGCTAGTAAACCTAGCGGAGGCACAGATACGCAGTATTTT.

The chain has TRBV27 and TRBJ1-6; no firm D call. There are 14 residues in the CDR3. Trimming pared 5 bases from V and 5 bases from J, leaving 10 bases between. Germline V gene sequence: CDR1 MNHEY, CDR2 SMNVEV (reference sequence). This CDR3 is CASSATNNNSPLHF. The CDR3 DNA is TGTGCCAGCAGTGCGACAAATAATAATTCACCCCTCCACTTT.

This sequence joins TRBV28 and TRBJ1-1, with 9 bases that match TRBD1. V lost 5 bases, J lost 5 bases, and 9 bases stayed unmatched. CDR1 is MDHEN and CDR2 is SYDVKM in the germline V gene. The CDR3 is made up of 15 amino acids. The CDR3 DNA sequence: TGTGCCAGCAGTCCCGCTTCGGGACAGGGAACTGAAGCTTTCTTT. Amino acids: CASSPASGQGTEAFF.

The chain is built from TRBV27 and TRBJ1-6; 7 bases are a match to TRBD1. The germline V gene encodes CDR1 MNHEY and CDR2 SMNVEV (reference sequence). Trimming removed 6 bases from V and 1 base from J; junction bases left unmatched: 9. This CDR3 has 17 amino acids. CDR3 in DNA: TGTGCCAGCAGCCCTAGACAGGGCGGTTCCTATAATTCACCCCTCCACTTT. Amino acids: CASSPRQGGSYNSPLHF.

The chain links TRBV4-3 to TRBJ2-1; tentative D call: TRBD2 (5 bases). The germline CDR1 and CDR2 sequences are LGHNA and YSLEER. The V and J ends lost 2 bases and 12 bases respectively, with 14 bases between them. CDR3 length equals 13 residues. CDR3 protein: CASSQPPGNMQFF. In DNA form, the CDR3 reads TGCGCCAGCAGCCAACCACCCGGGAACATGCAGTTCTTC.

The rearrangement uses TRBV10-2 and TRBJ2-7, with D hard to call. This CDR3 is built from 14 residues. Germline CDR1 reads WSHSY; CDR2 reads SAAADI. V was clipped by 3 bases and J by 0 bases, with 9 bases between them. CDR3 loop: CASSDPSGSYEQYF. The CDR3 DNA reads TGCGCCAGCAGTGACCCATCGGGCTCCTACGAGCAGTACTTC.

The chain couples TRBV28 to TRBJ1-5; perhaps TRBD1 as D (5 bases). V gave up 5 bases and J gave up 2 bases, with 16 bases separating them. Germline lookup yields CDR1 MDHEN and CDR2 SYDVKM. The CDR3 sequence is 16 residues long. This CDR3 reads CASSVGRDWGNQPQHF. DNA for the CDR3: TGTGCCAGCAGTGTCGGCAGGGACTGGGGCAATCAGCCCCAGCATTTT.

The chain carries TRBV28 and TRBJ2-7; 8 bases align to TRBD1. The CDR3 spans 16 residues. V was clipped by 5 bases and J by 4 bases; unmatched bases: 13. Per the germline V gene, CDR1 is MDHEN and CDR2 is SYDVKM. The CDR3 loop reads CASSTERRGLGYEQYF. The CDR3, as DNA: TGTGCCAGCAGTACCGAGCGCAGGGGGCTTGGATACGAGCAGTACTTC.